This T cell receptor beta chain originates from a study of T-cell memory formation after mild COVID-19. This clonotype has a count of ten or more. Its specificity is unknown. TCRdb reprocessed the 5' RACE reads with MiXCR, giving one entry per CDR3 protein. The sample carries around 310,000 distinct CDR3 sequences, roughly 19% recorded once. Germline CDR1 and CDR2: MNHEY and SVGAGI. With 10 bases removed from V and 0 bases from J, the gap between germline ends came to 21 bases. The CDR3 is 17 residues long. Findings of the study overall: Cross-reactive memory seemingly joined, as some responding clones were found in pre-infection memory.

This receptor was identified in a young man who had mild COVID-19 (a few samples of this study predate the infection). Cell type and time point are not known. The material sequenced was PBMCs or a T cell subset sorted from them (not recorded which). This rearrangement joins TRBV6-5 to TRBJ1-4; D gene ambiguous. The chain's CDR3 is CATKLGDYPSTNEKLFF. The CDR3 DNA sequence: TGTGCCACCAAGTTGGGAGACTATCCCTCAACTAATGAAAAACTGTTTTTT.